One sample yielded the 25 T cell receptor beta chains listed below, sequenced in a study of identical twins. One entry per CDR3 protein, called by TCRdb with MiXCR from the 5' RACE reads. The sample contains 600,000 to 700,000 distinct CDR3 sequences, 21% of which appear only once. The same sample was also used in a study of T cells expressing NK-cell markers.

Input material: PBMCs. The receptor set was obtained from a woman aged 18 to 35 in good health.

V gene TRBV5-1 combines with J gene TRBJ2-4; D gene uncertain. This CDR3 is built from 12 residues. Per germline, CDR1 SGHRS and CDR2 YFSETQ. The V end lost 6 bases, the J end lost 10 bases, and 14 bases lay between the germline ends. CDR3 region: CASTGVGTIQYF. The CDR3, as DNA: TGCGCCAGCACCGGAGTCGGAACGATTCAGTACTTC.

CDR3: CASSEPLGSGPSTDTQYF. CDR3 coding DNA: TGTGCCAGCAGTGAACCCCTAGGGAGCGGCCCTAGCACAGATACGCAGTATTTT. The rearrangement joins TRBV6-1 to TRBJ2-3; perhaps TRBD2 as D (5 bases). Per germline, CDR1 MNHNS and CDR2 SASEGT. The V end lost 2 bases, the J end lost 0 bases, and 18 bases lay between the germline ends. The CDR3 consists of 18 residues.

J is TRBJ1-1 and V is TRBV6-5, with TRBD1 as a possible D gene (6 bases). V lost 1 base to trimming and J lost 8 bases, with 14 bases between them. CDR1 is MNHEY, CDR2 SVGAGI, per germline. The CDR3 runs to 14 residues. The CDR3 coding sequence is TGTGCCAGCAGTTACTTTCCTGGGGGACAAGAAGCTTTCTTT. Translating it yields CASSYFPGGQEAFF.

This clonotype has a handful of counts. This chain links TRBV20-1 with TRBJ2-3; 9 bases agree with TRBD2. Trimming at V came to 0 bases and at J to 9 bases, leaving 22 bases not matched to a gene. The CDR3 is 19 amino acids. CDR1 and CDR2 (germline): DFQATT, SNEGSKA (reference sequence). The CDR3 bases are TGCAGTGCTAGAGATCAGGCTAGCGGGGACATCACAGATATGAGGACGCAGTATTTT. This gives the protein CSARDQASGDITDMRTQYF.

The sample holds a few counts of this clonotype. This sequence joins TRBV6-1 and TRBJ2-3; D not certain. This CDR3 region has 14 residues. In germline, CDR1 is MNHNS, CDR2 SASEGT. The V end lost 10 bases, the J end lost 4 bases, and 18 bases lay between the germline ends. The CDR3 DNA is TGTGCCACCCATCAAATAGCATTCCCAGATACGCAGTATTTT. As protein: CATHQIAFPDTQYF.

The chain combines TRBV3-1 with TRBJ1-1, with D perhaps TRBD1 (6 bases). Between the trimmed V and J ends, which lost 4 bases and 1 base, there was a span of 10 bases. The CDR3 runs to 14 residues. Looked up from germline, CDR1 is LGHDT and CDR2 is YNNKEL (reference sequence). CDR3 DNA: TGTGCCAGCAGCCCGGGACACCAGAACACTGAAGCTTTCTTT. Its translation is CASSPGHQNTEAFF. Full variable domain (missing parts from reference TRBV3-1 and TRBJ1-1): DTAVSQTPKYLVTQMGNDKSIKCEQNLGHDTMYWYKQDSKKFLKIMFSYNNKELIINETVPNRFSPKSPDKAHLNLHINSLELGDSAVYFCASSPGHQNTEAFFGQGTRLTVV.

This clonotype was detected only a few times. The chain couples TRBV19 to TRBJ1-1; no firm D call. V lost 5 bases to trimming and J lost 7 bases, with 11 bases between them. The length of the CDR3 is 12 residues. From germline, CDR1 is LNHDA and CDR2 SQIVND (reference sequence). As DNA, the CDR3 is TGTGCCAGTAGTGGGTGGGCTGTTGAAGCTTTCTTT. Translated: CASSGWAVEAFF.

This sequence joins TRBV29-1 and TRBJ2-7, with unresolved D. The CDR3 has 13 amino acids. CDR1 SQVTM and CDR2 ANQGSEA come from the germline V gene. V was cut by 4 bases and J by 4 bases, with 14 bases left in between. CDR3 coding DNA: TGCAGCGTTGGCTCGGTCGGGTTTTACGAGCAGTACTTC. Translated: CSVGSVGFYEQYF.

This CDR3 is CSARDAGTSGYEQYF. Written as DNA, the CDR3 is TGCAGTGCTAGAGACGCCGGGACTAGCGGATACGAGCAGTACTTC. The rearrangement joins TRBV20-1 to TRBJ2-7; 11 nucleotides match TRBD2. The V gene's germline CDR1 is DFQATT and CDR2 SNEGSKA (reference sequence). The junction had 5 bases not matched to a gene; V was cut back by 0 bases and J by 4 bases. This CDR3 region has 15 residues.

This clonotype turned up a few times. The CDR3 reads CASSSRLGGPSYNEQFF. In nucleotides, the CDR3 is TGTGCCAGCAGCTCACGGTTAGGGGGCCCATCCTACAATGAGCAGTTCTTC. The V call is TRBV7-6, the J call TRBJ2-1; TRBD1 matches at 7 bases. V shed 4 bases and J 1 base; nucleotides not matched to a gene: 10. This CDR3 spans 17 amino acids. Looked up from germline, CDR1 is SGHVS and CDR2 is FNYEAQ.

The chain joins TRBV9 to TRBJ1-3; D unresolved. Trimming removed 0 bases from V and 0 bases from J, with 7 bases in between. There are 15 residues in the CDR3. The V gene's germline CDR1 is SGDLS and CDR2 YYNGEE. The CDR3 DNA reads as TGTGCCAGCAGCGTAGCTCCTGACTCTGGAAACACCATATATTTT. Translation: CASSVAPDSGNTIYF.

This clonotype has ten or more counts. The rearrangement uses TRBV5-1 and TRBJ2-7, with 9 positions matching TRBD1. The CDR3 is 14 residues long. Germline V lookup: CDR1 SGHRS, CDR2 YFSETQ. V gave up 4 bases and J gave up 3 bases; unmatched junction bases: 5. CDR3 sequence (DNA): TGCGCCAGCAGCCCAAGGGGACAGGGCTACGAGCAGTACTTC. The encoded protein is CASSPRGQGYEQYF.

The chain couples TRBV29-1 to TRBJ1-1; D gene unclear. CDR3 length: 13 residues. Trimming took 1 base from V and 10 from J, leaving 16 bases between them. Germline loops: CDR1 SQVTM, CDR2 ANQGSEA. The CDR3 region is CSVEGKGPGGAFF. CDR3 DNA: TGCAGCGTTGAAGGTAAAGGGCCGGGTGGAGCTTTCTTT.

J is TRBJ2-3 and V is TRBV29-1; D not certain. This CDR3 region has 13 residues. Germline-derived CDR1 and CDR2 are SQVTM and ANQGSEA. The V end lost 3 bases, the J end lost 10 bases, and 17 bases lay between the germline ends. In DNA, the CDR3 is TGCAGCGTTGATTCCCCGGTGGTCATGGCGCAGTATTTT. Translated: CSVDSPVVMAQYF.

Many counts were recorded for this clonotype. V usage is TRBV5-1 and J usage is TRBJ2-5; no firm D call. The CDR3 runs to 11 residues. CDR1 is SGHRS and CDR2 is YFSETQ in the germline V gene. V was cut by 3 bases and J by 4 bases, with 4 bases left in between. CDR3: CASSSAETQYF. CDR3 DNA: TGCGCCAGCAGCTCCGCAGAGACCCAGTACTTC.

The rearrangement uses TRBV7-2 and TRBJ1-2, with D hard to call. CDR3 length: 11 amino acids. Germline assignment: CDR1 SGHTA and CDR2 FQGNSA. Trimming removed 5 bases from V and 8 bases from J, with 9 bases in between. CDR3 coding DNA: TGTGCCAGCAGCCCCCAAGAGGGCTACACCTTC. It encodes CASSPQEGYTF. Full variable domain (remainder filled in from reference TRBV7-2 and TRBJ1-2): GAGVSQSPSNKVTEKGKDVELRCDPISGHTALYWYRQSLGQGLEFLIYFQGNSAPDKSGLPSDRFSAERTGGSVSTLTIQRTQQEDSAVYLCASSPQEGYTFGSGTRLTVV.

This chain uses TRBV7-2 with TRBJ2-7; a possible D gene is TRBD1 (7 bases). Germline loops: CDR1 SGHTA, CDR2 FQGNSA. The CDR3 covers 15 residues. V was cut by 3 bases and J by 1 base, with 13 bases left in between. The CDR3 DNA follows: TGTGCCAGCAGCTTGTGGAGGGACAGATCCTACGAGCAGTACTTC. Its protein is CASSLWRDRSYEQYF.

This clonotype was seen a handful of times. The rearrangement uses TRBV6-5 and TRBJ2-7, with no clear D. The CDR3 spans 12 residues. CDR1 is MNHEY, CDR2 SVGAGI, per germline. Trimming pared 4 bases from V and 3 bases from J, leaving 7 bases between. The CDR3 reads CASSSYNYEQYF. CDR3 DNA: TGTGCCAGCAGTTCTTACAACTACGAGCAGTACTTC.

The chain has TRBV7-7 and TRBJ2-5; D is unresolved. The germline V and J ends were trimmed by 4 bases and 1 base, with 7 bases remaining between them. The germline gives CDR1 SSHAT, CDR2 FNYEAQ (reference sequence). This CDR3 has 13 amino acids. CDR3 coding DNA: TGTGCCAGCAGCTCGATTGTCCAAGAGACCCAGTACTTC. Protein product: CASSSIVQETQYF.

The chain recombines TRBV12-5 with TRBJ2-5, with a tentative D call TRBD2 (5 bases). Germline loops: CDR1 LGHNT, CDR2 FRNRAP. Trimming shortened V by 6 bases and J by 5 bases, and 10 bases separated the two germline ends. This CDR3 spans 12 amino acids. The CDR3: CASGEGQETQYF. CDR3 DNA sequence: TGTGCTAGTGGCGAGGGCCAGGAGACCCAGTACTTC.

This clonotype was counted a few times. The chain combines TRBV7-9 with TRBJ1-2, with 7 bases identical to TRBD1. This CDR3 region has 15 residues. J was trimmed by 3 bases and V by 3 bases; bases with no gene match: 7. CDR1 is SEHNR, CDR2 FQNEAQ, per germline (reference sequence). The CDR3 DNA follows: TGTGCCAGCAGCTTCTACAGGGGCGACGACTATGGCTACACCTTC. This translates into CASSFYRGDDYGYTF.

The gene calls are TRBV11-3 and TRBJ2-5, with 9 bases lining up with TRBD2. In germline, CDR1 is SGHNT, CDR2 YENEEA. J was trimmed by 2 bases and V by 7 bases; bases with no gene match: 8. The CDR3 spans 15 residues. Here the CDR3 DNA reads TGTGCCAGCACCCTAGCGGGGAAACCTCAAGAGACCCAGTACTTC. Translated, it gives CASTLAGKPQETQYF.

The J gene is TRBJ1-1, the V gene TRBV6-5, with 7 bases identical to TRBD1. V lost 2 bases, J lost 0 bases, and 3 bases stayed unmatched. CDR1 is MNHEY and CDR2 is SVGAGI in the germline V gene. The CDR3 runs 15 residues. The CDR3: CASSYPGGVNTEAFF. In nucleotides, the CDR3 is TGTGCCAGCAGTTACCCAGGGGGAGTGAACACTGAAGCTTTCTTT.

This clonotype has more than one count but fewer than ten. The rearrangement uses TRBV6-1 and TRBJ1-1; D unclear. Per germline, CDR1 MNHNS and CDR2 SASEGT. This CDR3 comprises 15 residues. The V end lost 4 bases, the J end lost 2 bases, and 14 bases lay between the germline ends. CDR3 sequence reads: CASSGYPLINTEAFF. DNA for the CDR3: TGTGCCAGCAGTGGATATCCCCTTATAAACACTGAAGCTTTCTTT.

The J gene is TRBJ2-5, the V gene TRBV3-1, with TRBD2 as a possible D gene (5 bases). The V end lost 0 bases, the J end lost 4 bases, and 12 bases lay between the germline ends. This CDR3 region has 15 residues. The germline gives CDR1 LGHDT, CDR2 YNNKEL (reference sequence). In nucleotides, the CDR3 is TGTGCCAGCAGCCAAGATCGGGGTCTAGGAGAGACCCAGTACTTC. Translation gives CASSQDRGLGETQYF.